One sample yielded the 6 T cell receptor beta chains listed below, sequenced in a study of cytomegalovirus exposure and HLA in healthy donors. The PCR contained 60 Vbeta and 13 Jbeta primers. The protocol was immunoSEQ multiplex PCR, while the TCRdb copy is restricted to in-frame clones and leaves out a portion. The sample includes approximately 140,000 clones, about 80% seen only once; the top ten take 2% to 2.5%. Sample: PBMCs. These receptors were collected from a man aged 25 to 40 in good health and CMV-seronegative.

V and J are TRBV11-2 and TRBJ2-2; D uncertain. This CDR3 has 16 residues. The V end was cut by 2 bases, the J end by 1 base, with 11 bases between. Germline-derived CDR1 and CDR2 are SGHAT and FQNNGV. For the CDR3, the DNA is TGTGCCAGCAGCTTAATACCTAGAGGGAACACCGGGGAGCTGTTTTTT. Its protein product is CASSLIPRGNTGELFF.

This chain uses TRBV18 with TRBJ2-2, with D tentatively TRBD2 (6 bases). Trimming stripped 0 bases from V and 5 bases from J, with 10 bases between. The CDR3 covers 15 residues. The germline V gene encodes CDR1 KGHSH and CDR2 LQKENI. In DNA form, the CDR3 reads TGTGCCAGCTCACCACCTTCCGGGAGTACCGGGGAGCTGTTTTTT. It translates to CASSPPSGSTGELFF.

This clone was observed a handful of times. This chain links TRBV5-1 with TRBJ1-2; D call uncertain. Trimming pared 1 base from V and 8 bases from J, leaving 15 bases between. The CDR3 runs to 14 residues. Germline V lookup: CDR1 SGHRS, CDR2 YFSETQ. The CDR3 coding sequence is TGCGCCAGCAGCTTGCACATAGATATGAGGGGCTACACCTTC. Protein sequence: CASSLHIDMRGYTF.

The rearrangement links TRBV18 to TRBJ2-7, with TRBD1 identical over 10 bases. The V segment lost 5 bases and the J segment 7 bases; nucleotides outside the gene matches: 5. CDR3 length: 13 residues. Per the germline V gene, CDR1 is KGHSH and CDR2 is LQKENI. The CDR3 sequence: CASSGTGDGEQYF. CDR3 nucleotide sequence: TGTGCCAGCTCAGGGACAGGGGATGGGGAGCAGTACTTC.

This clone was picked up one time. The junction shows a germline mismatch at one end, possibly a read error. V gene TRBV7-9 combines with J gene TRBJ2-7, with TRBD1 matching over 9 bases. This CDR3 is built from 17 residues. Germline CDR1 and CDR2: SEHNR and FQNEAQ (reference sequence). This chain's CDR3 is CSSSFLTSGTGLYEQYF. The CDR3 region has the DNA TGTTCCAGCAGCTTCCTAACCTCCGGGACAGGGTTGTACGAGCAGTACTTC.

The sample holds one count of this clone. V and J are TRBV9 and TRBJ1-2, with 9 bases matching TRBD1. The junction had 9 bases not matched to a gene; V was cut back by 3 bases and J by 6 bases. The CDR3 is 15 amino acids. The V gene's germline CDR1 is SGDLS and CDR2 YYNGEE. The CDR3 sequence is CASSAPGQGGDGYTF. As DNA, the CDR3 is TGTGCCAGCAGCGCACCGGGACAGGGAGGGGATGGCTACACCTTC.